Below, 32 T cell receptor beta chains from the same sample are listed, as sequenced in a study of control samples from healthy donors and cancer patients. The method was immunoSEQ multiplex PCR; TCRdb's version includes in-frame clones alone and lacks a portion of them. This table holds roughly 200,000 clones, roughly 94% found once. The sample was blood. Every receptor here comes from a man aged 50-60 years in good health.

The V and J genes are TRBV5-1 and TRBJ1-3, with D possibly matching TRBD1 (6 bases). Germline CDR1 is SGHRS and CDR2 is YFSETQ. The CDR3 extends over 16 amino acids. V shed 0 bases and J shed 2 bases, with 12 bases lying between them. CDR3 DNA sequence: TGCGCCAGCAGCTTGGTTGGGGGGCTGGCTGGAAACACCATATATTTT. Amino acid sequence: CASSLVGGLAGNTIYF.

The gene calls are TRBV9 and TRBJ2-7, with D possibly matching TRBD1 (6 bases). Germline-derived CDR1 and CDR2 are SGDLS and YYNGEE. Trimming took off 0 bases at V and 5 bases at J, with 9 bases between the two ends. This CDR3 spans 13 amino acids. The CDR3 spells CASSVEDRDEQYF. CDR3 in DNA: TGTGCCAGCAGCGTAGAGGACAGAGACGAGCAGTACTTC.

The V call is TRBV28, the J call TRBJ1-5, with 7 bases identical to TRBD1. Germline V lookup: CDR1 MDHEN, CDR2 SYDVKM. The V segment lost 7 bases and the J segment 3 bases; nucleotides outside the gene matches: 12. This CDR3 contains 16 residues. In nucleotides, the CDR3 is TGTGCCAGCACCGAACTGACAGGGACCCCCAATCAGCCCCAGCATTTT. Translation gives CASTELTGTPNQPQHF.

Comments on this clone: Additional DNA sequences in this sample encode the identical CDR3. The V and J genes are TRBV5-4 and TRBJ2-1; D may correspond to TRBD1 or TRBD2 (6 bases each). CDR1 is SGHNT, CDR2 YYREEE, per germline (reference sequence). The CDR3 consists of 15 residues. V lost 3 bases, J lost 8 bases, and 18 bases lay in between. CDR3: CASSSGGGKIHEQFF. The CDR3 DNA reads TGTGCCAGCAGCTCCGGGGGCGGCAAGATCCATGAGCAGTTCTTC. Full variable domain (rest looked up from reference TRBV5-4 and TRBJ2-1): ETGVTQSPTHLIKTRGQQVTLRCSSQSGHNTVSWYQQALGQGPQFIFQYYREEENGRGNFPPRFSGLQFPNYSSELNVNALELDDSALYLCASSSGGGKIHEQFFGPGTRLTVL.

On this clone: In the same sample, other DNA sequences code for this CDR3. V usage is TRBV6-2 or TRBV6-3 and J usage is TRBJ2-7, with D maybe TRBD2 (6 bases). V lost 2 bases and J 0 bases, leaving 8 bases between the germline ends. The germline gives CDR1 MNHEY, CDR2 SVGEGT. The CDR3 is made up of 14 amino acids. CDR3 protein: CASSYGRSSYEQYF. The CDR3 bases are TGTGCCAGCAGTTACGGGAGGAGCTCCTACGAGCAGTACTTC.

This clone was found once. The chain uses TRBV5-1 and TRBJ1-3, with D tentatively TRBD1 (5 bases). The V end lost 3 bases, the J end lost 1 base, and 11 bases lay between the germline ends. CDR3 length: 15 amino acids. CDR1 SGHRS and CDR2 YFSETQ come from the germline V gene. As DNA, the CDR3 is TGCGCCAGCAGCTACATGGGGGGATCTGGAAACACCATATATTTT. It is translated as CASSYMGGSGNTIYF.

This clone was seen a few times. The chain joins TRBV6-5 to TRBJ1-6, with D uncertain. Looked up from germline, CDR1 is MNHEY and CDR2 is SVGAGI. V gave up 0 bases and J gave up 9 bases, with 6 bases separating them. There are 13 residues in the CDR3. CDR3 sequence: CASSYSTGSPLHF. The CDR3 coding sequence is TGTGCCAGCAGTTACTCGACTGGTTCACCCCTCCACTTT.

The chain recombines TRBV7-2 with TRBJ1-6; 9 nucleotides align to TRBD1. Trimming took 5 bases from V and 9 from J; bases not matched to a gene: 8. CDR3 length: 15 amino acids. Germline-derived CDR1 and CDR2 are SGHTA and FQGNSA. CDR3 coding DNA: TGTGCCAGCAGCCCACAGGGGGCGCCCCCTTCACCCCTCCACTTT. Amino acid sequence: CASSPQGAPPSPLHF.

The V gene is TRBV12-3 or TRBV12-4, the J gene TRBJ1-1, with 7 positions matching TRBD1. V gave up 5 bases and J gave up 11 bases; unmatched junction bases: 11. This CDR3 is 13 amino acids long. The CDR3 DNA reads TGTGCCAGCAGTCGAGACAGGGTAACACTCGCTTTCTTT. Amino acid sequence: CASSRDRVTLAFF.

About this clone itself: One junction end does not reproduce the germline sequence, and a read error may be involved. The chain employs TRBV10-2 and TRBJ2-7, with a tentative D call TRBD1 (5 bases). CDR1 and CDR2 from the germline V gene are WSHSY and SAAADI. This CDR3 is built from 13 residues. CDR3 residues: CASSEPIQGLTNF. DNA for the CDR3: TGCGCCAGCAGTGAGCCGATCCAGGGCCTAACGAACTTC.

DNA for the CDR3: TGCGCCAGCAGCTTGGAAGCAGGGGTTATCACCGGGGAGCTGTTTTTT. This codes for CASSLEAGVITGELFF. The gene calls are TRBV5-1 and TRBJ2-2; possibly TRBD1 for D (6 bases). V was pared by 0 bases and J by 4 bases, with 13 bases between. The CDR3 is made up of 16 amino acids. CDR1 SGHRS and CDR2 YFSETQ come from the germline V gene.

The rearrangement uses TRBV3-1 (or the pseudogene TRBV3-2) and TRBJ1-5; D is unclear. The CDR3 contains 16 residues. V was clipped by 1 base and J by 0 bases, with 10 bases between them. Germline CDR1 is LGHDT and CDR2 is YNNKEL (reference sequence). The CDR3 is CASSQVPGYSNQPQHF. DNA of the CDR3: TGTGCCAGCAGCCAAGTTCCAGGCTATAGCAATCAGCCCCAGCATTTT.

The V gene is TRBV6-5, the J gene TRBJ1-1; no firm D call. Between the trimmed V and J ends, which lost 7 bases and 6 bases, there was a span of 12 bases. The CDR3 is made up of 12 amino acids. CDR1 MNHEY and CDR2 SVGAGI come from the germline V gene. CDR3 DNA sequence: TGTGCCAGCACTTCGACTATGGCTGAAGCTTTCTTT. Its translation: CASTSTMAEAFF.

V is TRBV5-4 and J is TRBJ2-5; 12 nucleotides line up with TRBD2. The J segment lost 4 bases and the V segment lost 0 bases, leaving 4 bases of the junction unmatched. Germline V gene lookup returns CDR1 SGHNT and CDR2 YYREEE (reference sequence). The CDR3 is 16 amino acids. This chain's CDR3 is CASSLASGGARETQYF. The CDR3 DNA is TGTGCCAGCAGCTTGGCTAGCGGGGGGGCCCGAGAGACCCAGTACTTC.

This chain joins TRBV6-2 or TRBV6-3 and TRBJ2-7, with D possibly TRBD1 on 5 matching bases. Trimming shortened V by 6 bases and J by 4 bases, and 10 bases separated the two germline ends. Germline V gives CDR1 MNHEY, CDR2 SVGEGT. The CDR3 is 12 amino acids. The CDR3 DNA sequence: TGTGCCAGCAGCCCTCAGGGATACGAGCAGTACGTC. This sequence encodes CASSPQGYEQYV.

The V and J genes are TRBV11-2 and TRBJ2-5; no definite D call. The CDR3 is 12 residues long. Trimming stripped 0 bases from V and 1 base from J, with 0 bases between. From germline, CDR1 is SGHAT and CDR2 FQNNGV. CDR3 nucleotide sequence: TGTGCCAGCAGCTTAGACCAAGAGACCCAGTACTTC. This translates into CASSLDQETQYF.

J is TRBJ2-5 and V is TRBV5-1, with 11 bases that match TRBD1. In germline, CDR1 is SGHRS, CDR2 YFSETQ. Trimming at V came to 2 bases and at J to 5 bases, leaving 5 bases not matched to a gene. This CDR3 is 15 amino acids long. The CDR3 loop is CASSFGQGAVETQYF. The CDR3 nucleotides are TGCGCCAGCAGCTTCGGACAGGGGGCGGTGGAGACCCAGTACTTC.

This clone showed up just once. This chain uses TRBV2 with TRBJ1-5; 8 bases match TRBD1. The J segment lost 5 bases and the V segment lost 3 bases, leaving 6 bases of the junction unmatched. CDR3 length: 15 residues. In germline, CDR1 is SNHLY, CDR2 FYNNEI. Here the CDR3 reads CASSDGRGLYQPQHF. The CDR3, as DNA: TGTGCCAGCAGTGACGGCAGGGGGCTGTATCAGCCCCAGCATTTT.

The rearrangement uses TRBV19 and TRBJ1-4; TRBD1 aligns across 7 bases. V dropped 0 bases and J dropped 8; count of bases not matched to a gene: 15. Germline V CDR1 and CDR2: LNHDA, SQIVND (reference sequence). This CDR3 spans 18 amino acids. Written as DNA, the CDR3 is TGTGCCAGTAGTATAGATCCCTCGGGAAGGGGGCAACGGGAAAAACTGTTTTTT. This encodes CASSIDPSGRGQREKLFF.

This sequence joins TRBV6-1 and TRBJ2-7, with D unclear. The CDR3 covers 14 residues. Germline assignment: CDR1 MNHNS and CDR2 SASEGT. Trimming took off 1 base at V and 0 bases at J, with 7 bases between the two ends. CDR3: CASSEEGSSYEQYV. CDR3 DNA: TGTGCCAGCAGTGAAGAGGGCAGCTCCTACGAGCAGTACGTC.

This sequence joins TRBV24-1 and TRBJ2-1; D remains ambiguous. V lost 1 base and J lost 2, with 5 bases in between. Germline lookup yields CDR1 KGHDR and CDR2 SFDVKD. The CDR3 extends over 14 amino acids. CDR3 bases: TGTGCCACCAGTGATTTAGGGCCCTACAATGAGCAGTTCTTC. This encodes CATSDLGPYNEQFF.

Of note for this clone: At one of its ends the junction is not consistent with the germline gene, which may arise from a read error. The chain carries TRBV2 and TRBJ1-5, with 8 nucleotides matching TRBD1. Germline V lookup: CDR1 SNHLY, CDR2 FYNNEI. CDR3 length equals 14 residues. The CDR3 is CASRRSGGNQPQHF. CDR3 sequence (DNA): TGTGCCAGCAGGCGGTCAGGGGGCAACCAGCCCCAGCATTTT.

Of note for this clone: The final CDR3 position lacks the conserved phenylalanine or tryptophan, pointing to a likely read error. The DNA is omitted, as the CDR3 cannot be located on it reliably, and the CDR3 follows TCRdb's listing. The rearrangement links TRBV25-1 to TRBJ2-7; the table's D call TRBD2 went unverified against the DNA. Germline CDR1 MGHDK, CDR2 SYGVNS. Termini included, the CDR3 measures 12 amino acids. The CDR3 is CASSAYGVRERI.

The chain is built from TRBV10-3 and TRBJ2-7, with TRBD1 matching 10 bases. The germline CDR1 and CDR2 sequences are ENHRY and SYGVKD. The CDR3 consists of 12 residues. The J segment lost 3 bases and the V segment lost 8 bases, leaving 1 base of the junction unmatched. CDR3 nucleotide sequence: TGTGCCATCGGACAGGGGGACTACGAGCAGTACTTC. Residues: CAIGQGDYEQYF.

The count of this clone is one. The rearrangement joins TRBV5-1 to TRBJ2-5; 9 nucleotides match TRBD2. CDR1 SGHRS and CDR2 YFSETQ come from the germline V gene. Unmatched junction bases numbered 9, after V lost 4 bases and J lost 2 bases. CDR3 length: 16 residues. CDR3 sequence reads: CASSPVGAGGQETQYF. CDR3 nucleotide sequence: TGCGCCAGCAGCCCGGTAGGGGCGGGGGGGCAAGAGACCCAGTACTTC.

The rearrangement uses TRBV11-3 and TRBJ1-2; no firm D call. Per germline, CDR1 SGHNT and CDR2 YENEEA. There are 15 residues in the CDR3. V dropped 6 bases and J dropped 2 bases, with 16 bases sitting between them. In nucleotides, the CDR3 is TGTGCCAGCAGTTCGGACCCGACACCAAACTATGGCTACACCTTC. Residues: CASSSDPTPNYGYTF.

The gene calls are TRBV2 and TRBJ2-2, with TRBD1 matching over 7 bases. Per germline, CDR1 SNHLY and CDR2 FYNNEI. The V gene end was trimmed by 6 bases and the J gene end by 5 bases; junction bases not matched to a gene: 6. The length of the CDR3 is 14 residues. CDR3 in amino acids: CASRGTVGTGELFF. CDR3 in DNA: TGTGCCAGCAGGGGGACAGTGGGGACCGGGGAGCTGTTTTTT.

The chain joins TRBV5-4 to TRBJ2-3; 9 bases align to TRBD2. CDR3 length: 15 residues. V lost 4 bases to trimming and J lost 8 bases; unmatched junction nucleotides: 11. Per the germline V gene, CDR1 is SGHNT and CDR2 is YYREEE (reference sequence). CDR3 residues: CASSQIAGALGTQYF. The CDR3 coding sequence is TGTGCCAGCAGCCAAATAGCGGGGGCCCTGGGTACGCAGTATTTT.

The V gene is TRBV2, the J gene TRBJ1-2; D ambiguous. The V gene's germline CDR1 is SNHLY and CDR2 FYNNEI. The CDR3 runs to 11 residues. Trimming removed 3 bases from V and 14 bases from J, with 13 bases in between. CDR3 loop: CASSEIGSDTF. CDR3 in DNA: TGTGCCAGCAGTGAGATCGGGAGCGATACCTTC. The complete variable domain, with remaining parts taken from reference TRBV2 and TRBJ1-2, reads EPEVTQTPSHQVTQMGQEVILRCVPISNHLYFYWYRQILGQKVEFLVSFYNNEISEKSEIFDDQFSVERPDGSNFTLKIRSTKLEDSAMYFCASSEIGSDTFGSGTRLTVV.

The gene calls are TRBV28 and TRBJ1-4; D remains ambiguous. The length of the CDR3 is 14 residues. Germline loops: CDR1 MDHEN, CDR2 SYDVKM. V was cut by 6 bases and J by 4 bases, with 12 bases left in between. For the CDR3, the DNA is TGTGCCAGCAGAGCCCCGAGAAGTAATGAAAAACTGTTTTTT. Protein sequence: CASRAPRSNEKLFF.

The chain has TRBV6-5 and TRBJ2-5, with D unclear. Trimming left V 6 bases short and J 2 bases short, with 7 bases between. Per germline, CDR1 MNHEY and CDR2 SVGAGI. The CDR3 is 12 amino acids. CDR3 in amino acids: CASSRAQETQYF. CDR3 bases: TGTGCCAGCAGCCGGGCGCAAGAGACCCAGTACTTC.

The rearrangement links TRBV2 to TRBJ2-7; possibly TRBD2 for D (7 bases). CDR1 and CDR2 from the germline V gene are SNHLY and FYNNEI. The CDR3 is 13 amino acids. The V gene lost 5 bases and the J gene lost 5 bases, with 13 bases spanning the gap. The CDR3 loop is CASSSSGGHEQYV. In DNA form, the CDR3 reads TGTGCCAGCAGTTCCTCGGGGGGCCACGAGCAGTACGTC.